Following are 17 T cell receptor beta chains from one sample sequenced in a study of PD-1 blockade in mismatch repair-deficient tumors. The data were produced by immunoSEQ multiplex PCR, yet TCRdb's version contains in-frame clones alone and is incomplete. The sample has roughly 84,000 clones, roughly 80% seen once. The material was peripheral blood, obtained 12 weeks after starting pembrolizumab. These receptors all come from an adult with mismatch repair-deficient cancer.

This chain links TRBV5-1 with TRBJ2-7, with TRBD2 matching over 7 bases. Trimming took 5 bases from V and 3 from J; bases not matched to a gene: 5. This CDR3 contains 13 residues. Germline V lookup: CDR1 SGHRS, CDR2 YFSETQ. CDR3 region: CASRERDHYEQYF. CDR3 nucleotides: TGCGCCAGCAGGGAGCGGGACCACTACGAGCAGTACTTC. Based on the CDR3 plus reference TRBV5-1 and TRBJ2-7, the full variable domain is KAGVTQTPRYLIKTRGQQVTLSCSPISGHRSVSWYQQTPGQGLQFLFEYFSETQRNKGNFPGRFSGRQFSNSRSEMNVSTLELGDSALYLCASRERDHYEQYFGPGTRLTVT.

CDR3 DNA sequence: TGTGCCAGCAGTCGAGCTAGCGGGAGCGGGGGCGGGGAGCTGTTTTTT. This translates into CASSRASGSGGGELFF. The rearrangement uses TRBV7-2 and TRBJ2-2; 10 positions match TRBD2. The V gene's germline CDR1 is SGHTA and CDR2 FQGNSA. The ends lost 6 bases at V and 7 bases at J; junction bases unmatched: 11. This CDR3 has 16 amino acids.

The V call is TRBV7-9, the J call TRBJ1-1; 7 bases match TRBD1. Per germline, CDR1 SEHNR and CDR2 FQNEAQ (reference sequence). The CDR3 length is 12 residues. Germline trimming cut 3 bases from V and 8 bases from J; bases unmatched to any gene: 3. The CDR3 DNA reads as TGTGCCAGCAGCTTGACAGGGACAGAAGCTTTCTTT. It encodes CASSLTGTEAFF. Full variable domain (outside the CDR3, taken from reference TRBV7-9 and TRBJ1-1): DTGVSQNPRHKITKRGQNVTFRCDPISEHNRLYWYRQTLGQGPEFLTYFQNEAQLEKSRLLSDRFSAERPKGSFSTLEIQRTEQGDSAMYLCASSLTGTEAFFGQGTRLTVV.

Remarks on this clone: This same CDR3 is encoded by further DNA sequences in the sample. The rearrangement joins TRBV14 to TRBJ2-7; 7 bases match TRBD1. Germline CDR1 reads SGHDN; CDR2 reads FVKESK. The length of the CDR3 is 15 residues. With V trimmed by 0 bases and J by 0 bases, 2 bases remained unmatched. CDR3 protein: CASSQETGSSYEQYF. The CDR3 DNA sequence: TGTGCCAGCAGCCAAGAGACAGGGAGCTCCTACGAGCAGTACTTC.

This clone was counted once. Written as DNA, the CDR3 is TGTGCCAGCAGTTCACGCGGCAATCAGCCCCAGCATTTT. Translating it yields CASSSRGNQPQHF. The rearrangement links TRBV27 to TRBJ1-5; unclear D gene. The CDR3 spans 13 residues. The V end lost 4 bases, the J end lost 2 bases, and 6 bases lay between the germline ends. Germline loops: CDR1 MNHEY, CDR2 SMNVEV (reference sequence).

This rearrangement joins TRBV9 to TRBJ1-5, with no clear D. The CDR3 totals 13 residues. Germline V lookup: CDR1 SGDLS, CDR2 YYNGEE. The ends were cut back, 1 base at V and 6 bases at J, with 8 bases in the middle. The CDR3 loop is CASSVRAGQPQHF. Here the CDR3 DNA reads TGTGCCAGCAGCGTACGGGCCGGTCAGCCCCAGCATTTT.

The chain employs TRBV19 and TRBJ1-1; D is perhaps TRBD1 (6 bases). This CDR3 region has 17 residues. Per germline, CDR1 LNHDA and CDR2 SQIVND (reference sequence). V lost 5 bases to trimming and J lost 2 bases, with 21 bases between them. The CDR3 DNA reads TGTGCCAGTAGTCCCCGGGGACTTTCGGACAGTAACACTGAAGCTTTCTTT. It codes for CASSPRGLSDSNTEAFF.

The chain is built from TRBV11-3 and TRBJ2-5; TRBD2 matches 14 bases. Germline V lookup: CDR1 SGHNT, CDR2 YENEEA. This CDR3 region has 15 residues. V lost 5 bases to trimming and J lost 5 bases; unmatched junction nucleotides: 4. CDR3 coding DNA: TGTGCCAGCAGCCAGGGACTAGCGGGAGCTGAGACCCAGTACTTC. It encodes CASSQGLAGAETQYF.

The chain combines TRBV5-1 with TRBJ1-3, with D maybe TRBD1 (6 bases). Germline V lookup: CDR1 SGHRS, CDR2 YFSETQ. The length of the CDR3 is 16 residues. V was pared by 4 bases and J by 0 bases, with 14 bases between. The CDR3 DNA is TGCGCCAGCAGCCGGGGGCCACCCAACTCTGGAAACACCATATATTTT. The encoded protein is CASSRGPPNSGNTIYF. The complete variable domain, with remaining parts taken from reference TRBV5-1 and TRBJ1-3, reads KAGVTQTPRYLIKTRGQQVTLSCSPISGHRSVSWYQQTPGQGLQFLFEYFSETQRNKGNFPGRFSGRQFSNSRSEMNVSTLELGDSALYLCASSRGPPNSGNTIYFGEGSWLTVV.

The rearrangement links TRBV5-6 to TRBJ2-5; D not certain. The CDR3 runs 13 residues. CDR1 is SGHDT, CDR2 YYEEEE, per germline. The ends were cut back, 5 bases at V and 3 bases at J, with 11 bases in the middle. CDR3 sequence (DNA): TGTGCCAGCAGTCCGATTGCTAAAGAGACCCAGTACTTC. Its protein product is CASSPIAKETQYF.

The rearrangement links TRBV7-2 to TRBJ2-2; 9 bases match TRBD2. V lost 3 bases and J lost 4; bases outside the gene matches: 6. Germline V lookup: CDR1 SGHTA, CDR2 FQGNSA. The CDR3 covers 16 residues. The DNA of the CDR3 is TGTGCCAGCAGCTTCGCTAGCGGGACGGTCACCGGGGAGCTGTTTTTT. Translation: CASSFASGTVTGELFF.

The genes are TRBV7-2 and TRBJ2-5; D not resolved. The end of the DNA fits TRBJ2-7 better, so the J call may be wrong. The length of the CDR3 is 13 residues. CDR1 SGHTA and CDR2 FQGNSA come from the germline V gene. The DNA of the CDR3 is TGTGCCAGCAGCTTTGGGGTTGGGTACGAGCAGTACTTC. This sequence encodes CASSFGVGYEQYF.

The chain uses TRBV7-3 and TRBJ1-3; 7 bases fit TRBD1. Germline V gene data show CDR1 as SGHTA and CDR2 as FQGTGA. The V segment lost 5 bases and the J segment 8 bases; nucleotides outside the gene matches: 12. This CDR3 is built from 15 residues. CDR3 DNA: TGTGCCAGCAGCAAAAGCGGACAGGTAAAATACACCATATATTTT. Translating gives CASSKSGQVKYTIYF.

The chain recombines TRBV28 with TRBJ1-1, with D hard to call. Germline V lookup: CDR1 MDHEN, CDR2 SYDVKM. The V end lost 11 bases, the J end lost 7 bases, and 14 bases lay between the germline ends. The CDR3 covers 11 residues. CDR3 sequence reads: CACLGAGEAFF. CDR3 DNA sequence: TGTGCCTGCTTGGGAGCAGGTGAAGCTTTCTTT.

This clone was picked up a small number of times. Mismatch with germline at one junction end may stem from a read error. The V and J genes are TRBV7-7 and TRBJ2-2; D ambiguous. Germline assignment: CDR1 SSHAT and CDR2 FNYEAQ (reference sequence). This CDR3 has 14 amino acids. The CDR3 is CASSLGHTTGELFF. The DNA for the CDR3 is TGTGCTAGCAGCTTAGGGCATACTACCGGGGAGCTGTTTTTT.

This chain links TRBV14 with TRBJ2-3; no clear D gene. V gave up 1 base and J gave up 0 bases, with 11 bases separating them. The CDR3 has 16 amino acids. The germline gives CDR1 SGHDN, CDR2 FVKESK. The CDR3 is CASSQGLQLSTDTQYF. The DNA for the CDR3 is TGTGCCAGCAGCCAAGGTCTGCAGTTAAGCACAGATACGCAGTATTTT.

This chain joins TRBV5-4 and TRBJ1-2; 9 bases map to TRBD1. Germline assignment: CDR1 SGHNT and CDR2 YYREEE (reference sequence). Trimming cost V 2 bases and J 2 bases; bases outside gene matches: 10. The CDR3 has 17 residues. CDR3 nucleotides: TGTGCCAGCAGCTTACCTCCTACAGGGGGCAGGAACTATGGCTACACCTTC. This encodes CASSLPPTGGRNYGYTF.